This T cell receptor beta chain was sequenced for a study of T cells expressing NK-cell markers. Across the study: Sequencing covered eight donors, seven HCMV-seropositive and one seronegative.

Whole-study results and caveats: Of the CD8+ T cells in a handful of donors, roughly 1.0-7.0% belonged to dominant NKG2C+ clonotypes. Expanded clones of NKG2C+ T cells had an unclear HCMV specificity.

What made the TCR beta cDNA was 5'RACE template switching with UMIs. TCRdb reprocessed the 5' RACE reads and reports one entry per CDR3 protein, with no DNA. Here the sample table reports under 200,000 distinct CDR3 sequences. CDR1 SGDLS and CDR2 YYNGEE come from the germline V gene. The CDR3 sequence is 14 residues long. About this clonotype: Its antigen is not identified.

This sequence joins TRBV9 and TRBJ2-1; TCRdb's D call of TRBD2 is untestable without DNA. This TCR was sampled from a woman aged 18-69 years in good health. Sequencing used blood T cells: a sorted CD56 or NKG2C T cell subset, CD4+ or CD8+ T cells, or bulk PBMC T cells (not recorded which). CDR3 sequence: CASSVRTNNNEQFF.